A single sample is the source of the 6 T cell receptor beta chains below, sequenced in a study of T-cell reconstitution after alpha-beta-depleted transplantation in children. Preparation of the TCRbeta library was carried out with unique molecular identifiers. TCRdb independently ran MiXCR on the PCR reads; one entry per CDR3 protein. The sample consists of about 610,000 distinct CDR3 sequences, over 9.5% of them appearing once. The sample consisted of PBMCs from the stem cell graft donor, taken from the stem cell graft. Every receptor here comes from a human donor who donated a stem cell graft to a child with acute myeloid leukemia.

The chain joins TRBV6-5 to TRBJ2-7, with D possibly matching TRBD2 (5 bases). Trimming took 5 bases from V and 0 from J, leaving 17 bases between them. From germline, CDR1 is MNHEY and CDR2 SVGAGI. CDR3 length: 16 amino acids. This CDR3 reads CASSLALGRSSYEQYF. The CDR3 DNA reads as TGTGCCAGCAGTCTTGCACTAGGTCGTAGCTCCTACGAGCAGTACTTC.

The V gene is TRBV12-3 or TRBV12-4, the J gene TRBJ1-1; 7 bases fit TRBD1. Losses at the gene ends were 6 bases for V and 3 bases for J; bases not matched to a gene: 7. CDR3 length: 14 residues. CDR3 coding DNA: TGTGCCAGCAGCTTAAAGGGGGCGGACACTGAAGCTTTCTTT. Protein: CASSLKGADTEAFF.

This clonotype was recorded at least ten times. This CDR3 reads CASRSLGGSYNEQFF. The CDR3 region has the DNA TGTGCCAGCAGGAGTTTAGGGGGCTCCTACAATGAGCAGTTCTTC. The chain joins TRBV25-1 to TRBJ2-1, with D perhaps TRBD1 (6 bases). This CDR3 has 15 amino acids. V dropped 6 bases and J dropped 0 bases, with 12 bases sitting between them. Germline CDR1 is MGHDK and CDR2 is SYGVNS. The full variable domain, in which reference TRBV25-1 and TRBJ2-1 provide the parts outside the CDR3, is EADIYQTPRYLVIGTGKKITLECSQTMGHDKMYWYQQDPGMELHLIHYSYGVNSTEKGDLSSESTVSRIRTEHFPLTLESARPSHTSQYLCASRSLGGSYNEQFFGPGTRLTVL.

This clonotype was counted at least ten times. The chain links TRBV12-3 or TRBV12-4 to TRBJ2-7; the match to TRBD1 covers 8 bases. V lost 7 bases, J lost 2 bases, and 10 bases stayed unmatched. This CDR3 has 15 amino acids. The DNA for the CDR3 is TGTGCCAGCACCCTAGTCGGGACAGGTCCCTACGAGCAGTACTTC. Its translation: CASTLVGTGPYEQYF.

This clonotype occurred many times. The V call is TRBV2, the J call TRBJ2-3; D unclear. The CDR3 has 16 amino acids. From germline, CDR1 is SNHLY and CDR2 FYNNEI. Trimming cost V 3 bases and J 0 bases, with 13 bases left between them. The CDR3 DNA reads as TGTGCCAGCAGTGACGGCACGTACGCTAGCACAGATACGCAGTATTTT. Translating it yields CASSDGTYASTDTQYF.

The chain uses TRBV20-1 and TRBJ2-1; 7 nucleotides line up with TRBD2. Per the germline V gene, CDR1 is DFQATT and CDR2 is SNEGSKA (reference sequence). The V segment lost 7 bases and the J segment 4 bases; nucleotides outside the gene matches: 10. The CDR3 length is 14 residues. For the CDR3, the DNA is TGCAGTGTCCGCGGGAGCTTGGGTTACAATGAGCAGTTCTTC. Protein: CSVRGSLGYNEQFF.